The T cell receptor beta chain under discussion was sequenced for a study of OX40 agonist ivuxolimab in advanced cancers. Study background: Partial responses occurred in three patients (one hepatocellular carcinoma, two cutaneous melanoma).

The study, taken as a whole, reports: Partial responders receiving 0.1-3.0 mg/kg showed among the lowest clonal expansion.

The CDR3 runs 18 residues. J was trimmed by 7 bases and V by 4 bases; bases with no gene match: 21. Looked up from germline, CDR1 is LGHNA and CDR2 is YSLEER. With respect to this clone: The antigen is unknown.

The assay was immunoSEQ multiplex PCR, and TCRdb's table has in-frame clones only and misses some. The repertoire holds tens of thousands of clones, with about 80% as singletons. The receptor was derived from an adult with an advanced solid tumor such as melanoma, head and neck, liver or kidney cancer. Sequenced here: CD4+ or CD8+ T cells sorted from blood, sampled in a trial of the OX40 agonist ivuxolimab. This chain joins TRBV4-3 and TRBJ2-7; 8 bases fit TRBD2. CDR3 nucleotides: TGCGCCAGCAGCCTTCTGGCGGGGGCGGGAGGCGGGATTAGAGAGCAGTACTTC. Protein product: CASSLLAGAGGGIREQYF.